The table lists the clone carrying this T cell receptor beta chain with many counts. What it binds is not known. The gene names given are mouse names. The sequence runs out 4 residues before the end of the CDR3; the remainder is reconstructed from the germline J gene. The data derive from a study of CD8+ T cells in alopecia areata. Study-wide background: Recipients were approximately 7-11-week-old female C3H/HeJ mice grafted with skin from approximately 6-13-month-old C3H/HeJ donors with spontaneous alopecia.

Reverse transcribed after extraction, RNA yielded cDNA as the sequencing template. The data were produced by immunoSEQ multiplex PCR, yet TCRdb's version contains in-frame clones alone and is incomplete. The profile covers some 2,100 clones, none occurring a single time. Germline-derived CDR1 and CDR2 are GKSSPN and SITVG. V dropped 3 bases and J dropped 4; count of bases not matched to a gene: 6. The CDR3 consists of 14 residues. Points from the study as a whole: Affected scalp, especially in alopecia totalis/universalis, had a higher clonality than normal scalp did. Scalp specimens additionally yield sequences from normal skin's resident alphabeta T cells.

The receptor comes from a C3H/HeJ mouse with alopecia areata. The strain is characterized by the MHC haplotype H2-k. The chain carries TRBV31 and TRBJ2-1; 7 nucleotides line up with TRBD1. Sample: lesional skin. The CDR3 is CAWRRTGIYAEQFF. CDR3 bases read: TGTGCCTGGAGGAGGACAGGTATTTATGCT.